The present TCR beta chain was sequenced within a study of blood T cell repertoires in COVID-19. Study at large: COVID-19 samples collected from the United States, Italy and Spain covered acute and convalescent phases. PBMCs, B-cell-depleted T cells, or T cells provided the cDNA or gDNA that made up the material.

Authors' processing steps: Reference gene primer amplification gave nucleated cell count estimates. Only in-frame clones appear in the TCRdb table, and some are missing; sequencing was by immunoSEQ multiplex PCR. The V and J calls and the clone size are those of that table, but D and trimming were determined from the DNA. Seen here are over 90,000 clones, under 90% observed once, and the top ten hold around 3.4%. With 5 bases clipped from V and 0 bases from J, the junction kept 5 bases outside the gene matches. The CDR3 loop spans 17 amino acids. From germline, CDR1 is SGHVS and CDR2 FNYEAQ. The source of this sequence is a woman between 65 and 79 years old with acute or convalescent COVID-19. V gene TRBV7-6 combines with J gene TRBJ1-6, with 9 bases aligning to TRBD1. The sequenced material came from peripheral blood. The CDR3 DNA sequence: TGTGCCAGCAGCCGGGACAGGGCTAGCTCCTATAATTCACCCCTCCACTTT. This gives the protein CASSRDRASSYNSPLHF.